The source of this TCR beta chain is a study of prognosis after radiotherapy for stage I lung cancer. Across the whole study: Medical inoperability applied to all of the non-small cell lung cancer patients. While about seven patients had squamous cell carcinoma tumors, the tumors of around twelve were adenocarcinoma.

Starting from genomic DNA, TCR beta CDR3 was amplified through two-round multiplex PCR. Every TRBV and TRBJ gene had its own specific primer in first-round PCR. TCRdb analysed the multiplex PCR reads with MiXCR anew, one entry per CDR3 protein. The data hold some 14,000 distinct CDR3 sequences, with roughly a third observed a single time. J gave up 2 bases and V 2 bases, and 4 bases lay outside the gene matches. The CDR3 has 15 amino acids. CDR1 is MNHEY and CDR2 is SMNVEV in the germline V gene (reference sequence). Study results and limitations: Reduced unique TCR clone counts were recorded after stereotactic body radiation therapy, with a median of around 10,000 versus 6,500.

Every patient was node-negative on CT and PET/CT and lacked prior chemotherapy, radiotherapy or other malignancies. As for this clonotype: Its antigen is still unknown.

The sample consisted of PBMCs, taken before or after stereotactic body radiation therapy (not recorded which). The TCR sequence derives from a donor older than 45 with non-small cell lung cancer. The rearrangement joins TRBV27 to TRBJ2-7; 9 bases agree with TRBD2. The CDR3 DNA reads TGTGCCAGCAGTTTAGAACTAGCGGGTACCTACGAGCAGTACTTC. It is translated as CASSLELAGTYEQYF.